These 23 T cell receptor beta chains share one sample of origin, sequenced in a study of shared clonotypes between healthy human individuals. Assay: immunoSEQ multiplex PCR; the TCRdb copy retains only in-frame clones and omits some. This table has 650,000 to 800,000 clones, 72% appearing once. The specimen sequenced was memory CD4+ T cells sorted from blood. The subset denotes: CD45RA-negative fraction. Receptors originate from a woman aged 25 to 39 in good health.

This clone was detected only a few times. The chain is built from TRBV28 and TRBJ2-7; D is unresolved. The germline V gene encodes CDR1 MDHEN and CDR2 SYDVKM. The CDR3 has 17 amino acids. Trimming removed 2 bases from V and 3 bases from J, with 20 bases in between. CDR3 DNA: TGTGCCAGCAGTTTAACCCTTATATGGGAAGGAGACTACGAGCAGTACTTC. Translation gives CASSLTLIWEGDYEQYF.

This clone was detected many times. The gene calls are TRBV2 and TRBJ1-5; 12 nucleotides match TRBD1. There are 14 residues in the CDR3. Per the germline V gene, CDR1 is SNHLY and CDR2 is FYNNEI. The V and J ends lost 6 bases and 7 bases, in that order; junction bases with no gene match: 4. The CDR3, as DNA: TGTGCCAGCAGCGCCGGGACAGGGGGCCAGCCCCAGCATTTT. Translation gives CASSAGTGGQPQHF. Using reference TRBV2 and TRBJ1-5 for the parts outside the CDR3, the full variable domain is EPEVTQTPSHQVTQMGQEVILRCVPISNHLYFYWYRQILGQKVEFLVSFYNNEISEKSEIFDDQFSVERPDGSNFTLKIRSTKLEDSAMYFCASSAGTGGQPQHFGDGTRLSIL.

The rearrangement uses TRBV28 and TRBJ2-1; 13 bases map to TRBD2. The length of the CDR3 is 14 residues. Germline CDR1 and CDR2: MDHEN and SYDVKM. V shed 7 bases and J 8 bases; nucleotides not matched to a gene: 5. The CDR3 DNA reads as TGTGCCAGCACTGGGACTAGCGGGGCGGATGAGCAGTTCTTC. Encoded protein: CASTGTSGADEQFF.

This chain connects TRBV19 to TRBJ2-7; D is possibly TRBD1 (6 bases). With 3 bases removed from V and 2 bases from J, the gap between germline ends came to 14 bases. CDR1 is LNHDA, CDR2 SQIVND, per germline (reference sequence). This CDR3 has 15 amino acids. Here the CDR3 reads CASSMSAGATYEQYF. The CDR3 DNA sequence: TGTGCCAGTAGTATGTCCGCAGGGGCCACCTACGAGCAGTACTTC.

The chain combines TRBV11-2 with TRBJ1-1, with TRBD1 as a possible D gene (6 bases). The germline gives CDR1 SGHAT, CDR2 FQNNGV. V was trimmed by 3 bases and J by 4 bases, leaving 12 bases between them. This CDR3 is 14 amino acids long. In DNA, the CDR3 is TGTGCCAGCAGCTTTGGAGCAGGGGTCACTGAAGCTTTCTTT. Its protein is CASSFGAGVTEAFF.

The genes are TRBV2 and TRBJ2-7; D tentatively reads TRBD1 or TRBD2 (5 bases each). V gave up 3 bases and J gave up 3 bases, with 12 bases separating them. This CDR3 is built from 14 residues. CDR1 SNHLY and CDR2 FYNNEI come from the germline V gene. The CDR3 DNA reads as TGTGCCAGCAGTGAGGGGGACGGGTACTACGAGCAGTACTTC. It is translated as CASSEGDGYYEQYF.

The V call is TRBV28, the J call TRBJ1-5; weak D call: TRBD1 (5 bases). V dropped 6 bases and J dropped 2 bases, with 14 bases sitting between them. The CDR3 loop spans 15 amino acids. Germline CDR1 is MDHEN and CDR2 is SYDVKM. CDR3 residues: CASSTKGMGNQPQHF. The DNA of the CDR3 is TGTGCCAGCAGCACCAAGGGGATGGGCAATCAGCCCCAGCATTTT.

The CDR3 region has the DNA TGTGCCAGCAGTTCCCAACCCGGGACAGGCACAGATACGCAGTATTTT. It codes for CASSSQPGTGTDTQYF. The J gene is TRBJ2-3, the V gene TRBV28; TRBD1 aligns across 7 bases. Germline V gives CDR1 MDHEN, CDR2 SYDVKM. With 4 bases clipped from V and 1 base from J, the junction kept 8 bases outside the gene matches. The CDR3 has 16 amino acids.

A few counts support this clone. V is TRBV7-3 and J is TRBJ2-5; TRBD2 agrees at 7 bases. In germline, CDR1 is SGHTA, CDR2 FQGTGA. The CDR3 covers 16 residues. J lost 1 base, V lost 1 base, and 6 bases had no gene match. The CDR3 DNA reads as TGTGCCAGCAGCTTAAGCCGTGGGAGGGGCCAAGAGACCCAGTACTTC. Translation gives CASSLSRGRGQETQYF.

The chain joins TRBV20-1 to TRBJ2-3; D uncertain. From germline, CDR1 is DFQATT and CDR2 SNEGSKA (reference sequence). Trimming pared 1 base from V and 5 bases from J, leaving 4 bases between. The CDR3 extends over 11 amino acids. CDR3 in DNA: TGCAGTGCTAGAGTTCTAGATACGCAGTATTTT. This encodes CSARVLDTQYF.

V usage is TRBV5-1 and J usage is TRBJ1-1; no definite D call. The CDR3 covers 15 residues. Germline assignment: CDR1 SGHRS and CDR2 YFSETQ. Trimming removed 3 bases at V and 6 bases at J, with 18 bases between. The CDR3 DNA is TGCGCCAGCAGCTCAGATGGGATGTCTCGGGCTGAAGCTTTCTTT. It specifies CASSSDGMSRAEAFF.

The chain uses TRBV30 and TRBJ1-1, with D possibly matching TRBD1 (5 bases). The germline V and J ends were trimmed by 0 bases and 1 base, with 12 bases remaining between them. The CDR3 has 15 amino acids. Germline loops: CDR1 GTSNPN, CDR2 SVGIG (reference sequence). CDR3 sequence reads: CAWSVRGRSNTEAFF. The CDR3 DNA is TGTGCCTGGAGTGTACGGGGACGGTCGAACACTGAAGCTTTCTTT.

This clone was picked up one time. The chain joins TRBV2 to TRBJ2-1; D gene uncertain. The V and J ends lost 6 bases and 0 bases respectively, with 21 bases between them. From germline, CDR1 is SNHLY and CDR2 FYNNEI. The CDR3 spans 18 residues. CDR3 residues: CASSLVSGPRSSYNEQFF. CDR3 nucleotide sequence: TGTGCCAGCAGCCTAGTCTCCGGTCCGAGAAGCTCCTACAATGAGCAGTTCTTC.

J is TRBJ2-7 and V is TRBV5-1, with a tentative D call TRBD1 (6 bases). Trimming stripped 3 bases from V and 1 base from J, with 11 bases between. The CDR3 length is 14 residues. Per germline, CDR1 SGHRS and CDR2 YFSETQ. CDR3 region: CASSWGPLSYEQYF. CDR3 DNA sequence: TGCGCCAGCAGCTGGGGGCCATTATCCTACGAGCAGTACTTC.

The chain joins TRBV28 to TRBJ2-2, with no clear D. The CDR3 length is 16 residues. Trimming took off 8 bases at V and 0 bases at J, with 16 bases between the two ends. CDR1 is MDHEN, CDR2 SYDVKM, per germline. CDR3 region: CASGNTYSANTGELFF. CDR3 sequence (DNA): TGTGCCAGCGGAAACACCTATTCAGCGAACACCGGGGAGCTGTTTTTT.

This clone showed up just once. The genes are TRBV18 and TRBJ2-3; the D is unclear. Germline assignment: CDR1 KGHSH and CDR2 LQKENI. The CDR3 length is 13 residues. Trimming cost V 6 bases and J 6 bases, with 13 bases left between them. The CDR3 region is CASSPMMADTQYF. CDR3 nucleotide sequence: TGTGCCAGCTCTCCAATGATGGCGGATACGCAGTATTTT. Supplemented by reference TRBV18 and TRBJ2-3, the full variable domain reads NAGVMQNPRHLVRRRGQEARLRCSPMKGHSHVYWYRQLPEEGLKFMVYLQKENIIDESGMPKERFSAEFPKEGPSILRIQQVVRGDSAAYFCASSPMMADTQYFGPGTRLTVL.

This clone was seen just once. The chain is built from TRBV28 and TRBJ1-1; tentatively, D is TRBD1 (6 bases). Trimming pared 5 bases from V and 3 bases from J, leaving 13 bases between. The CDR3 is made up of 14 amino acids. Germline V CDR1 and CDR2: MDHEN, SYDVKM. In nucleotides, the CDR3 is TGTGCCAGCAGTGGACAGTGGCGGGACACTGAAGCTTTCTTT. Translation gives CASSGQWRDTEAFF. Combining the CDR3 with reference TRBV28 and TRBJ1-1 gives the whole variable domain DVKVTQSSRYLVKRTGEKVFLECVQDMDHENMFWYRQDPGLGLRLIYFSYDVKMKEKGDIPEGYSVSREKKERFSLILESASTNQTSMYLCASSGQWRDTEAFFGQGTRLTVV.

Of note for this clone: Distinct nucleotide sequences in the sample also encode this CDR3. The chain has TRBV5-1 and TRBJ1-1; unclear D gene. The CDR3 covers 13 residues. V shed 0 bases and J shed 0 bases, with 3 bases lying between them. Germline lookup yields CDR1 SGHRS and CDR2 YFSETQ. The chain's CDR3 is CASSLVVNTEAFF. For the CDR3, the DNA is TGCGCCAGCAGCTTGGTCGTGAACACTGAAGCTTTCTTT.

The sample holds a few counts of this clone. The V and J genes are TRBV21-1 and TRBJ2-6; the table's TRBD1 call for D was not verified on the DNA. TRBV21-1 is a pseudogene. CDR3 size: 18 residues. The CDR3 DNA is TGTGCCAGCAGCGAGATCCGGGACAGGGGATCCGGGGCCAACGTCCTGACTTTC. Translating gives CASSEIRDRGSGANVLTF.

V gene TRBV19 combines with J gene TRBJ2-1; 13 positions agree with TRBD2. Unmatched junction bases numbered 7, after V lost 5 bases and J lost 12 bases. Germline V gives CDR1 LNHDA, CDR2 SQIVND (reference sequence). The CDR3 loop spans 14 amino acids. CDR3 sequence (DNA): TGTGCCAGTAGTTCCGGACTAGCGGGGGCTCGGCAGTTCTTC. Its translation is CASSSGLAGARQFF.

This clone was seen many times. The V gene is TRBV6-5, the J gene TRBJ2-5; D may be TRBD1 (6 bases). Looked up from germline, CDR1 is MNHEY and CDR2 is SVGAGI. Trimming stripped 5 bases from V and 1 base from J, with 14 bases between. This CDR3 comprises 15 residues. CDR3 amino acids: CASSPWGTTQETQYF. The CDR3 DNA reads as TGTGCCAGCAGTCCCTGGGGGACAACCCAAGAGACCCAGTACTTC.

The genes are TRBV11-2 and TRBJ2-7; D remains ambiguous. The CDR3 loop spans 13 amino acids. The V end lost 5 bases, the J end lost 6 bases, and 14 bases lay between the germline ends. Germline V gives CDR1 SGHAT, CDR2 FQNNGV. In DNA form, the CDR3 reads TGTGCCAGCAGCCCCTCGGGTCCCGGCGAGCAGTACTTC. Protein product: CASSPSGPGEQYF.

The rearrangement joins TRBV11-1 to TRBJ2-1, with TRBD1 matching over 7 bases. This CDR3 contains 14 residues. CDR1 and CDR2 (germline): SGHAT, FQDESV (reference sequence). Trimming took 6 bases from V and 8 from J; bases not matched to a gene: 10. The DNA of the CDR3 is TGTGCCAGCAGGGAACAGGGGAGTTGGGATGAGCAGTTCTTC. It encodes CASREQGSWDEQFF.